This is a list of T cell receptor beta chains from one sample in a study of blood T cell repertoires in COVID-19. Here immunoSEQ multiplex PCR was the method, and the copy in TCRdb shows in-frame clones only, minus some. The profile shows 55,000 to 75,000 clones, around 70% of them singletons. Sequencing was done on a sample of peripheral blood. The receptor source for this set is a woman between 65 and 79 years old with COVID-19, enrolled during active disease. The CDR3 runs from the conserved cysteine through the conserved F or W. D genes are given only for firm matches.

j_call v_call d_call cdr3_aa
TRBJ2-1 TRBV5-1 TRBD2 CASSLVGGGEYNEQFF
TRBJ1-5 TRBV24-1 . CATQGESNQPQHF
TRBJ1-3 TRBV7-2 . CASSSGLSGNTIYF
TRBJ2-3 TRBV12-3/TRBV12-4 . CASSHRVWEQYF
TRBJ2-2 TRBV5-1 . CASRVEDTGELFF
TRBJ2-5 TRBV11-1 TRBD2 CASSSGGSYQETQYF
TRBJ2-5 TRBV24-1 . CATSDSAGRQETQYF
TRBJ1-1 TRBV7-2 . CASSLRVENTEAFF
TRBJ2-3 TRBV18 . CASSSGTSTDTQYF
TRBJ1-2 TRBV4-3 TRBD1 CASSQGSAGGLGGYTF